Following are 14 T cell receptor beta chains from one sample sequenced in a study of T-cell memory formation after mild COVID-19. TCRdb fed the 5' RACE reads into MiXCR, producing one record per CDR3 protein. The sample shows roughly 130,000 distinct CDR3 sequences, 15% to 20% of them seen only once. The sequenced sample was PBMCs or a T cell subset sorted from them (not recorded which). These receptors were collected from a man younger than 35 who had mild COVID-19 (a few samples of this study predate the infection). Cell type and time point are not known.

This clonotype showed up just a few times. V is TRBV24-1 and J is TRBJ2-5; the match to TRBD2 covers 9 bases. The CDR3 contains 16 residues. Germline CDR1 and CDR2: KGHDR and SFDVKD. V trimming: 4 bases; J trimming: 2 bases; junction bases outside the gene matches: 7. This CDR3 reads CATSDAGGRRQETQYF. CDR3 DNA sequence: TGTGCCACCAGTGACGCGGGGGGGCGACGGCAAGAGACCCAGTACTTC.

There are a few counts of this clonotype. This chain links TRBV5-6 with TRBJ1-1; maybe TRBD1 (6 bases). V gave up 4 bases and J gave up 1 base, with 14 bases separating them. Germline V gives CDR1 SGHDT, CDR2 YYEEEE. This CDR3 spans 15 amino acids. As DNA, the CDR3 is TGTGCCAGCAGCCCCCTCGGGACAAAGAACACTGAAGCTTTCTTT. Protein product: CASSPLGTKNTEAFF.

The chain links TRBV3-1 to TRBJ2-7; TRBD1 aligns across 8 bases. Per the germline V gene, CDR1 is LGHDT and CDR2 is YNNKEL (reference sequence). The CDR3 totals 13 residues. V gave up 4 bases and J gave up 2 bases; unmatched junction bases: 1. In DNA form, the CDR3 reads TGTGCCAGCAGCCGGACAGGGACCTACGAGCAGTACTTC. Amino acid sequence: CASSRTGTYEQYF.

This clonotype was picked up many times. V is TRBV28 and J is TRBJ2-7, with TRBD2 matching over 7 bases. The CDR3 sequence is 15 residues long. Germline CDR1 reads MDHEN; CDR2 reads SYDVKM. The V gene end was trimmed by 5 bases and the J gene end by 3 bases; junction bases not matched to a gene: 10. CDR3 sequence reads: CASSPGGAGRYEQYF. CDR3 coding DNA: TGTGCCAGCAGTCCGGGGGGAGCGGGGCGCTACGAGCAGTACTTC.

The rearrangement links TRBV3-1 to TRBJ1-1, with D unclear. The CDR3 consists of 14 residues. Germline CDR1 is LGHDT and CDR2 is YNNKEL (reference sequence). With 2 bases removed from V and 0 bases from J, the gap between germline ends came to 7 bases. The CDR3 DNA is TGTGCCAGCAGCCAAACAGTCATGAACACTGAAGCTTTCTTT. Translated: CASSQTVMNTEAFF.

This clonotype was counted between two and nine times. The chain has TRBV7-2 and TRBJ1-5, with TRBD1 matching 7 bases. The trim removed 5 bases at V and 7 bases at J, leaving 5 bases unmatched. Per the germline V gene, CDR1 is SGHTA and CDR2 is FQGNSA. This CDR3 has 13 amino acids. In DNA form, the CDR3 reads TGTGCCAGCAGCCAGACAGGGCGGCAGCCCCAGCATTTT. Protein sequence: CASSQTGRQPQHF.

The rearrangement joins TRBV28 to TRBJ2-5, with D perhaps matching TRBD1 (6 bases). This CDR3 is 15 amino acids long. V was shortened by 11 bases and J by 3 bases, with 22 bases between the two germline ends. The germline V gene encodes CDR1 MDHEN and CDR2 SYDVKM. DNA for the CDR3: TGTGCCGAGCTAGGGGGATTTTTTGGGGAAGAGACCCAGTACTTC. Protein: CAELGGFFGEETQYF.

The table lists this clonotype with a few counts. This chain uses TRBV20-1 with TRBJ1-2; 9 nucleotides agree with TRBD1. The germline V gene encodes CDR1 DFQATT and CDR2 SNEGSKA (reference sequence). V dropped 6 bases and J dropped 8; count of bases not matched to a gene: 7. The CDR3 totals 12 residues. This chain's CDR3 is CSAAHRGHGYTF. CDR3 in DNA: TGCAGTGCCGCGCACAGGGGGCACGGCTACACCTTC.

This clonotype was seen only a few times. J is TRBJ2-3 and V is TRBV25-1; 7 bases are a match to TRBD1. V dropped 3 bases and J dropped 4; count of bases not matched to a gene: 4. From germline, CDR1 is MGHDK and CDR2 SYGVNS. The CDR3 covers 14 residues. The CDR3 bases are TGTGCCAGCAGTGAGGACAGGAGTTCAGATACGCAGTATTTT. It specifies CASSEDRSSDTQYF.

The chain links TRBV4-2 to TRBJ1-4; the D gene is possibly TRBD1 (6 bases). The CDR3 covers 15 residues. V was cut by 0 bases and J by 4 bases, with 9 bases left in between. Per the germline V gene, CDR1 is LGHNA and CDR2 is YNFKEQ. The CDR3 DNA sequence: TGTGCCAGCAGCCAAGATCGGGGGCTTAATGAAAAACTGTTTTTT. The encoded protein is CASSQDRGLNEKLFF.

The chain links TRBV5-1 to TRBJ2-3, with no clear D. The CDR3 is made up of 13 amino acids. CDR1 is SGHRS and CDR2 is YFSETQ in the germline V gene. Trimming stripped 3 bases from V and 6 bases from J, with 11 bases between. In DNA, the CDR3 is TGCGCCAGCAGCTCACCAGGCGGTGATACGCAGTATTTT. Translated, it gives CASSSPGGDTQYF.

The rearrangement joins TRBV9 to TRBJ1-6, with a tentative D call TRBD1 (5 bases). The CDR3 consists of 16 residues. The germline V gene has CDR1 SGDLS and CDR2 YYNGEE. Trimming cost V 0 bases and J 7 bases, with 14 bases left between them. The DNA for the CDR3 is TGTGCCAGCAGCGTAGTACCCGGGGACGGCAATTCACCCCTCCACTTT. The encoded protein is CASSVVPGDGNSPLHF.

This clonotype was recorded at least ten times. The rearrangement links TRBV7-3 to TRBJ2-1; 9 bases align to TRBD2. Trimming took 5 bases from V and 4 from J; bases not matched to a gene: 6. The germline V gene has CDR1 SGHTA and CDR2 FQGTGA. This CDR3 is 15 amino acids long. CDR3 DNA: TGTGCCAGCAGCGCGTTAGCGGGGGCTTACAATGAGCAGTTCTTC. Its translation: CASSALAGAYNEQFF.

The table lists this clonotype with a few counts. The genes are TRBV20-1 and TRBJ2-3, with 9 nucleotides matching TRBD1. The CDR3 loop spans 12 amino acids. Per germline, CDR1 DFQATT and CDR2 SNEGSKA (reference sequence). V lost 7 bases and J lost 5; bases outside the gene matches: 4. CDR3 sequence reads: CSEQGAGDTQYF. As DNA, the CDR3 is TGCAGTGAACAGGGGGCCGGAGATACGCAGTATTTT.